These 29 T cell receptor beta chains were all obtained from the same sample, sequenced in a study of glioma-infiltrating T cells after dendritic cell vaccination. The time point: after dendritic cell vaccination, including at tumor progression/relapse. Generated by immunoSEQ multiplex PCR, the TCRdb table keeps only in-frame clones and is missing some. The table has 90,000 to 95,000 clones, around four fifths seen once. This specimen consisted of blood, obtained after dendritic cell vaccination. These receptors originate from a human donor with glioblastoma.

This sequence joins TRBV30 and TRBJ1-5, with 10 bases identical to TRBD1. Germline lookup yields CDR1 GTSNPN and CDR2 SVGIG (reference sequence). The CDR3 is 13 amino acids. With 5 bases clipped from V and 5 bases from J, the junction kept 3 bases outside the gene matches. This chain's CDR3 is CAWAGTGDQPQHF. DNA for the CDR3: TGTGCCTGGGCCGGGACAGGGGATCAGCCCCAGCATTTT. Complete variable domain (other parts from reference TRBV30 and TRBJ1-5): SQTIHQWPATLVQPVGSPLSLECTVEGTSNPNLYWYRQAAGRGLQLLFYSVGIGQISSEVPQNLSASRPQDRQFILSSKKLLLSDSGFYLCAWAGTGDQPQHFGDGTRLSIL.

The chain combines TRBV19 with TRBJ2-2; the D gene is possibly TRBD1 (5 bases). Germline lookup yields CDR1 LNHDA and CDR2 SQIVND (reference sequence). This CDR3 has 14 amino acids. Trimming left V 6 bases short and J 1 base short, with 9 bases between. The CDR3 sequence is CASSQGKNTGELFF. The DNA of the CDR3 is TGTGCCAGTAGCCAGGGAAAGAACACCGGGGAGCTGTTTTTT.

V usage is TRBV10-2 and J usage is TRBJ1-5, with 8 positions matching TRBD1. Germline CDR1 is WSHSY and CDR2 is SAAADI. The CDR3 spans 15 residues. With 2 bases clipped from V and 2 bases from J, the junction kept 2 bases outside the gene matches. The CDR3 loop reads CASSEEDRGNQPQHF. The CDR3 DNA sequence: TGCGCCAGCAGTGAGGAGGACAGGGGCAATCAGCCCCAGCATTTT.

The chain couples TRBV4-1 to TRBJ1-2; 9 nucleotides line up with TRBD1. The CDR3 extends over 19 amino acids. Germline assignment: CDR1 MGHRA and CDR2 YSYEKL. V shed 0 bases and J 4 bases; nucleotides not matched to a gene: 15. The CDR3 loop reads CASSQDKTGGGFGFYGYTF. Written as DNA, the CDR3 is TGCGCCAGCAGCCAAGACAAAACAGGGGGCGGCTTTGGTTTCTATGGCTACACCTTC.

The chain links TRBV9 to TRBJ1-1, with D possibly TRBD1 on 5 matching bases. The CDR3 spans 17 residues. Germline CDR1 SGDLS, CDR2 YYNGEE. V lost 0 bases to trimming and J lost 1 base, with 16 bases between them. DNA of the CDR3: TGTGCCAGCAGCGTAGTGCCTTGGGGCAGGGAGAACACTGAAGCTTTCTTT. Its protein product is CASSVVPWGRENTEAFF.

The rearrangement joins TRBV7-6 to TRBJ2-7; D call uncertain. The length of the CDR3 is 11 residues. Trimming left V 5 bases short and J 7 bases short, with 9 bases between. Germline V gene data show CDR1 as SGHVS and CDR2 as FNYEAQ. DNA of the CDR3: TGTGCCAGCAGCCCAATCGGGGAGCAGTACTTC. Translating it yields CASSPIGEQYF.

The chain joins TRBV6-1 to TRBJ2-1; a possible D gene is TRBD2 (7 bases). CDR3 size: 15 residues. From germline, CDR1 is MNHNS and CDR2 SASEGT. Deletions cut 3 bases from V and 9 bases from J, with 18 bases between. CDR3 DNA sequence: TGTGCCAGCAGTGAGGGAGGGGCGGGGGCCGGTGAGCAGTTCTTC. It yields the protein CASSEGGAGAGEQFF.

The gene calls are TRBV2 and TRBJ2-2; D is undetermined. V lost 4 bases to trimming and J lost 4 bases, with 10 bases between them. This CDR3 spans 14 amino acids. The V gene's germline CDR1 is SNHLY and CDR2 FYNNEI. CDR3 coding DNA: TGTGCCAGCAGTGTCGGAGCTATCACCGGGGAGCTGTTTTTT. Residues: CASSVGAITGELFF.

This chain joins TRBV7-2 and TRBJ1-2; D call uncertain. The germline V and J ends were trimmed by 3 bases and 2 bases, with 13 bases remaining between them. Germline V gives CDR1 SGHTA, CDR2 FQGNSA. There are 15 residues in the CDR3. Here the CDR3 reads CASSLRAPMNYGYTF. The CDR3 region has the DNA TGTGCCAGCAGCTTGCGGGCACCCATGAACTATGGCTACACCTTC.

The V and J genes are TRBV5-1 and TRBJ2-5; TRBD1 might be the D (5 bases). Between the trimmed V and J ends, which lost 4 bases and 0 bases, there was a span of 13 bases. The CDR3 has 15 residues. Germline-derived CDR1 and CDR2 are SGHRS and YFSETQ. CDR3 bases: TGCGCCAGCAGCAATGTTCAGGGTTACCAAGAGACCCAGTACTTC. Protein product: CASSNVQGYQETQYF.

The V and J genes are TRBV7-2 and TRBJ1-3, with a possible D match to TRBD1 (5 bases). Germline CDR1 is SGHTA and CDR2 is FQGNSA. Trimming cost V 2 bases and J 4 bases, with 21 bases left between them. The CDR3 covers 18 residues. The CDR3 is CASSLTPGGGMGGNTIYF. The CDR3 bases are TGTGCCAGCAGCTTAACTCCCGGGGGTGGGATGGGAGGAAACACCATATATTTT.

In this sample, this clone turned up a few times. CDR3 nucleotides: TGTGCCAGCAGTGAATCCCCATCTTCACCCCTCCACTTT. The encoded protein is CASSESPSSPLHF. The rearrangement uses TRBV6-1 and TRBJ1-6; no clear D gene. Germline CDR1 is MNHNS and CDR2 is SASEGT. V gave up 2 bases and J gave up 9 bases, with 8 bases separating them. The CDR3 runs 13 residues.

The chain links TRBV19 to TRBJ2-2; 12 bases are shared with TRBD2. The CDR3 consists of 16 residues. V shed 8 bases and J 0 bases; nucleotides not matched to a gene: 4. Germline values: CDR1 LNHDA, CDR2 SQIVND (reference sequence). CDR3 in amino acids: CASGGLAGTNTGELFF. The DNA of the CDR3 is TGTGCCAGTGGGGGACTAGCGGGTACGAACACCGGGGAGCTGTTTTTT.

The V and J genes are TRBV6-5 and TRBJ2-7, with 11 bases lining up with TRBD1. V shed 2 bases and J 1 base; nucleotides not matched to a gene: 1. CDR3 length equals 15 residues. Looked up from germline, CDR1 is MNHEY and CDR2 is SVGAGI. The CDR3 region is CASSYRDRGSYEQYF. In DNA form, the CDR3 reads TGTGCCAGCAGTTACCGGGACAGGGGGTCCTACGAGCAGTACTTC.

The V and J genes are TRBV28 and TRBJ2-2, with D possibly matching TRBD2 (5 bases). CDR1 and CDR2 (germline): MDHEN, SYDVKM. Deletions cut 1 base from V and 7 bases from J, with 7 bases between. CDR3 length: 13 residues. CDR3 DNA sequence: TGTGCCAGCAGTTTATTTCGGGGCGGGGAGCTGTTTTTT. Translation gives CASSLFRGGELFF.

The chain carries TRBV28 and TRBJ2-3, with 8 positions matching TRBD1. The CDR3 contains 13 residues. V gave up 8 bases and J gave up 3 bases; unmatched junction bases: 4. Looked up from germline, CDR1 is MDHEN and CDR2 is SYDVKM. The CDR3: CASDRGGTDTQYF. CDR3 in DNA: TGTGCCAGCGACAGGGGTGGTACAGATACGCAGTATTTT.

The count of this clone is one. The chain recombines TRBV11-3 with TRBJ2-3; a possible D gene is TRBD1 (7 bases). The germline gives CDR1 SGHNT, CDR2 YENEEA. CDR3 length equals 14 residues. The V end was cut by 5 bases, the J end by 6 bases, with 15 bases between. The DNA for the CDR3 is TGTGCCAGCAGCCAGGGGGGTTTGACGGATACGCAGTATTTT. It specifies CASSQGGLTDTQYF. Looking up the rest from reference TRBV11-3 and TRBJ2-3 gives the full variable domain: EAGVVQSPRYKIIEKKQPVAFWCNPISGHNTLYWYLQNLGQGPELLIRYENEEAVDDSQLPKDRFSAERLKGVDSTLKIQPAELGDSAVYLCASSQGGLTDTQYFGPGTRLTVL.

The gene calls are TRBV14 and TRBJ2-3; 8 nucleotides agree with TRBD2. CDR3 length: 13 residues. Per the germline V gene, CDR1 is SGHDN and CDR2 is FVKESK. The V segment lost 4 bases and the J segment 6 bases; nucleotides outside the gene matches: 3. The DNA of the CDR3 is TGTGCCAGCAGCCGAGCGGGGGCCGATACGCAGTATTTT. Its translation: CASSRAGADTQYF.

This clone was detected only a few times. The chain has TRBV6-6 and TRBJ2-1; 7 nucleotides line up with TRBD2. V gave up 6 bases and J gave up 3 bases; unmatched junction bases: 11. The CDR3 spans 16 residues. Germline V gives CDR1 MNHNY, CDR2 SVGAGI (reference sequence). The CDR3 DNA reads TGTGCCAGCAGCCTCCGGGGGGAGGGCCTCTACAATGAGCAGTTCTTC. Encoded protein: CASSLRGEGLYNEQFF.

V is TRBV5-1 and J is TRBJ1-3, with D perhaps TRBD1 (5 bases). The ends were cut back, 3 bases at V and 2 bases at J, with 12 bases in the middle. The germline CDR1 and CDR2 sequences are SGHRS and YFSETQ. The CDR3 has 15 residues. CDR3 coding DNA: TGCGCCAGCAGCTGGCAGGGAATGGCTGGAAACACCATATATTTT. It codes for CASSWQGMAGNTIYF.

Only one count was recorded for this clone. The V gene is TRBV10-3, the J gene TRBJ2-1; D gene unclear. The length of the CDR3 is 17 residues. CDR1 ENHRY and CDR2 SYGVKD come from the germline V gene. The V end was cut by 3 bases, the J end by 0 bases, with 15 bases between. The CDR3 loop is CAISDPRVSSSYNEQFF. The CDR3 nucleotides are TGTGCCATCAGTGACCCCCGAGTGTCGAGCTCCTACAATGAGCAGTTCTTC.

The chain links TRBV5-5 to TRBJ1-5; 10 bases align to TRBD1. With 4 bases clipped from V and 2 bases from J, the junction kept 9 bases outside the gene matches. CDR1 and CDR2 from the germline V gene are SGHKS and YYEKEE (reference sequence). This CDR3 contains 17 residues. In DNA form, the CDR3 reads TGTGCCAGCAGCGCGGACAGGGGGACGGTAGGCAATCAGCCCCAGCATTTT. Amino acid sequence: CASSADRGTVGNQPQHF.

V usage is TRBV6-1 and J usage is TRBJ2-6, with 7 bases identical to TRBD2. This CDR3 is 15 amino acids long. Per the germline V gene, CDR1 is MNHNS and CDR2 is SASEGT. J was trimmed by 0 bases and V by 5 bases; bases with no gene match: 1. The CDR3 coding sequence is TGTGCCAGCAGTACGGGGGGCTCTGGGGCCAACGTCCTGACTTTC. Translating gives CASSTGGSGANVLTF.

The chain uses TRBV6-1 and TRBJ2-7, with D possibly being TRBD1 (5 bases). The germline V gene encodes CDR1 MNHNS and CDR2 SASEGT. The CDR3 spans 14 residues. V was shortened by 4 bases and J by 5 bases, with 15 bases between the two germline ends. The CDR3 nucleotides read TGTGCCAGCAGTGGGACAATGGGGATCAACGAGCAGTACTTC. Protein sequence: CASSGTMGINEQYF.

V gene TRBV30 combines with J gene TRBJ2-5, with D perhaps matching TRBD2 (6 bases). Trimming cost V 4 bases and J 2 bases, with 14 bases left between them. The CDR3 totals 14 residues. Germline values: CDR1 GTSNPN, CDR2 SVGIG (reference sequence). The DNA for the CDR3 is TGTGCCTGGATGGGTGGGAGCGGGCAAGAGACCCAGTACTTC. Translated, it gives CAWMGGSGQETQYF.

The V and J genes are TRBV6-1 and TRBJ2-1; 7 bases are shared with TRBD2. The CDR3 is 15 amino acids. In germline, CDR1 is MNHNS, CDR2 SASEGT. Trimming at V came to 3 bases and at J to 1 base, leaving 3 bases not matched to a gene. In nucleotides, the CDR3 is TGTGCCAGCAGTGAGGGGGGGAGATCCTACAATGAGCAGTTCTTC. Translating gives CASSEGGRSYNEQFF.

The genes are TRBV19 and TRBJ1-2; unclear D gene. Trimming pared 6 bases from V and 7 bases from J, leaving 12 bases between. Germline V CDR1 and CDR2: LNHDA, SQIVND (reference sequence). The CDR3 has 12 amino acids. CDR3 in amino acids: CASRTENTGYTF. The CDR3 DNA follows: TGTGCCAGTAGAACAGAGAATACTGGCTACACCTTC.

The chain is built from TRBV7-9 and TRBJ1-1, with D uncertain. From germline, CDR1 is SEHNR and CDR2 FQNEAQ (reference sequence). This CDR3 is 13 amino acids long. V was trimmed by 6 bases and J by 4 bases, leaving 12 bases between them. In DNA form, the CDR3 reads TGTGCCAGCAGTCTCCGGGGATCCACTGAAGCTTTCTTT. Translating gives CASSLRGSTEAFF.

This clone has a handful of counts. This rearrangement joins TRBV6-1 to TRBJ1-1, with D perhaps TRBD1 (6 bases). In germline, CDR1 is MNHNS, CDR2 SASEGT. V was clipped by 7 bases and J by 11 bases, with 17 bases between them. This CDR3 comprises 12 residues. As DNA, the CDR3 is TGTGCCAGCACCGAACTGGGACACGAGGCTTTCTTT. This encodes CASTELGHEAFF.